The 27 T cell receptor beta chains given below trace back to one sample, sequenced in a study of early T cells in non-severe SARS-CoV-2 infection. MiXCR, applied by TCRdb to the 5' RACE reads, yields one record per CDR3 protein. This table holds approximately 97,000 distinct CDR3 sequences, roughly 11% found once. This specimen was whole blood, taken at baseline. These receptors were obtained from an adult who was a healthcare worker with PCR-confirmed SARS-CoV-2 infection or an uninfected control (not recorded which).

This chain joins TRBV7-9 and TRBJ2-3; 11 bases are a match to TRBD2. CDR1 and CDR2 (germline): SEHNR, FQNEAQ (reference sequence). The junction had 17 bases not matched to a gene; V was cut back by 7 bases and J by 5 bases. The CDR3 spans 18 residues. CDR3 nucleotide sequence: TGTGCCAGCAACCCGCTAGCGGGGGGTCCCGCTGACATAGATACGCAGTATTTT. Amino acid sequence: CASNPLAGGPADIDTQYF. Drawing the rest from reference TRBV7-9 and TRBJ2-3, the complete variable domain is DTGVSQNPRHKITKRGQNVTFRCDPISEHNRLYWYRQTLGQGPEFLTYFQNEAQLEKSRLLSDRFSAERPKGSFSTLEIQRTEQGDSAMYLCASNPLAGGPADIDTQYFGPGTRLTVL.

This clonotype was detected many times. The chain links TRBV27 to TRBJ1-1, with 10 bases identical to TRBD1. Germline V gene sequence: CDR1 MNHEY, CDR2 SMNVEV (reference sequence). V dropped 5 bases and J dropped 7; count of bases not matched to a gene: 4. The CDR3 spans 13 residues. The CDR3 reads CASSAGTGVEAFF. Written as DNA, the CDR3 is TGTGCCAGCAGTGCTGGGACAGGGGTTGAAGCTTTCTTT.

This clonotype was picked up a small number of times. The chain uses TRBV27 and TRBJ2-7, with a possible D match to TRBD1 (5 bases). The CDR3 has 13 amino acids. The V end was cut by 3 bases, the J end by 2 bases, with 8 bases between. Germline CDR1 and CDR2: MNHEY and SMNVEV (reference sequence). CDR3 protein: CASSFRVTYEQYF. DNA for the CDR3: TGTGCCAGCAGTTTCAGGGTCACCTACGAGCAGTACTTC.

The chain uses TRBV14 and TRBJ2-1; D is unresolved. V lost 0 bases, J lost 7 bases, and 16 bases lay in between. There are 16 residues in the CDR3. CDR1 is SGHDN and CDR2 is FVKESK in the germline V gene. CDR3 amino acids: CASSQDLAGVRNEQFF. The CDR3 DNA reads as TGTGCCAGCAGCCAAGATCTTGCCGGTGTGAGGAATGAGCAGTTCTTC.

The table lists this clonotype with many counts. The chain uses TRBV7-6 and TRBJ2-2, with TRBD2 matching over 7 bases. Germline V gene data show CDR1 as SGHVS and CDR2 as FNYEAQ. V was pared by 1 base and J by 4 bases, with 6 bases of the junction left unmatched. The CDR3 has 16 amino acids. CDR3 sequence: CASSLVDGGGTGELFF. The CDR3 nucleotides are TGTGCCAGCAGCTTAGTTGACGGCGGGGGCACCGGGGAGCTGTTTTTT.

The chain has TRBV20-1 and TRBJ2-7, with 7 positions matching TRBD2. Germline V gene data show CDR1 as DFQATT and CDR2 as SNEGSKA (reference sequence). CDR3 length equals 13 residues. V shed 5 bases, J shed 6 bases, and the junction held 10 bases outside the gene matches. CDR3 coding DNA: TGCAGTGCTTCGTCGGGGGGATCAATCGAGCAGTACTTC. Translating it yields CSASSGGSIEQYF.

This chain connects TRBV18 to TRBJ1-5; D remains unclear. Trimming removed 6 bases at V and 9 bases at J, with 6 bases between. This CDR3 comprises 10 residues. Germline V gives CDR1 KGHSH, CDR2 LQKENI. CDR3 residues: CASSVAPQHF. The CDR3 region has the DNA TGTGCCAGCTCTGTAGCGCCCCAGCATTTT.

This clonotype was detected only a few times. The V call is TRBV5-4, the J call TRBJ2-3; TRBD2 might be the D (5 bases). The CDR3 loop spans 17 amino acids. V lost 5 bases, J lost 5 bases, and 24 bases lay in between. Germline loops: CDR1 SGHNT, CDR2 YYREEE (reference sequence). The CDR3 protein is CASRQITGSDGRDTQYF. For the CDR3, the DNA is TGTGCCAGCAGACAAATAACGGGCTCAGATGGGAGAGATACGCAGTATTTT.

This clonotype was recorded at least ten times. This chain joins TRBV27 and TRBJ2-1, with TRBD1 identical over 7 bases. V shed 4 bases, J shed 0 bases, and the junction held 18 bases outside the gene matches. From germline, CDR1 is MNHEY and CDR2 SMNVEV (reference sequence). This CDR3 region has 20 residues. DNA of the CDR3: TGTGCCAGCAGTTCCACCTTCCGGGACAGTTTTTCGAGCTCCTACAATGAGCAGTTCTTC. Translating gives CASSSTFRDSFSSSYNEQFF.

At least ten counts were recorded for this clonotype. J is TRBJ1-1 and V is TRBV14; unclear D gene. Trimming left V 0 bases short and J 4 bases short, with 6 bases between. This CDR3 region has 13 residues. Germline lookup yields CDR1 SGHDN and CDR2 FVKESK. The chain's CDR3 is CASSQEWATEAFF. The DNA for the CDR3 is TGTGCCAGCAGCCAAGAATGGGCCACTGAAGCTTTCTTT.

The chain uses TRBV12-3 or TRBV12-4 and TRBJ2-2; 9 positions match TRBD1. CDR3 size: 16 residues. V dropped 4 bases and J dropped 6; count of bases not matched to a gene: 9. In nucleotides, the CDR3 is TGTGCCAGCAGTTCCCCGGGACAGGGCGAGGCCGGGGAGCTGTTTTTT. Translated, it gives CASSSPGQGEAGELFF.

This clonotype was counted many times. CDR3 coding DNA: TGCAGTGCTAGAGTAGGACAGGGCGACGCTTTCTTT. Residues: CSARVGQGDAFF. This chain uses TRBV20-1 with TRBJ1-1, with 8 bases matching TRBD1. Per germline, CDR1 DFQATT and CDR2 SNEGSKA (reference sequence). This CDR3 region has 12 residues. Unmatched junction bases numbered 6, after V lost 1 base and J lost 11 bases.

This clonotype was counted only a few times. The chain is built from TRBV4-2 and TRBJ2-3; tentative D call: TRBD2 (5 bases). Between the trimmed V and J ends, which lost 0 bases and 4 bases, there was a span of 26 bases. This CDR3 has 20 residues. The germline V gene has CDR1 LGHNA and CDR2 YNFKEQ. CDR3 coding DNA: TGTGCCAGCAGCCAAGACACCCCAGGCACTAGAGACCATCTGGCAGATACGCAGTATTTT. It encodes CASSQDTPGTRDHLADTQYF.

This clonotype was detected many times. V and J are TRBV5-1 and TRBJ2-4, with D uncertain. Germline V gene sequence: CDR1 SGHRS, CDR2 YFSETQ. Deletions cut 3 bases from V and 6 bases from J, with 13 bases between. The length of the CDR3 is 14 residues. This CDR3 reads CASSSGERSNIQYF. In nucleotides, the CDR3 is TGCGCCAGCAGCTCAGGAGAGCGTTCAAACATTCAGTACTTC.

At least ten counts were recorded for this clonotype. The chain links TRBV6-5 to TRBJ2-7, with 7 bases matching TRBD1. There are 14 residues in the CDR3. The junction had 10 bases not matched to a gene; V was cut back by 8 bases and J by 3 bases. The germline V gene encodes CDR1 MNHEY and CDR2 SVGAGI. For the CDR3, the DNA is TGTGCCAGCCGTAGAGGTTGGGACAGCTACGAGCAGTACTTC. This codes for CASRRGWDSYEQYF.

This clonotype was detected ten times or more. In DNA, the CDR3 is TGTGCCAGCATAACAGCGCCGAACACTGAAGCTTTCTTT. Translation gives CASITAPNTEAFF. The chain is built from TRBV2 and TRBJ1-1, with D unresolved. This CDR3 is built from 13 residues. Germline-derived CDR1 and CDR2 are SNHLY and FYNNEI. The V end lost 7 bases, the J end lost 1 base, and 10 bases lay between the germline ends.

This clonotype has only one observation. The chain recombines TRBV29-1 with TRBJ2-3; D uncertain. Gene TRBJ1-5 matches the end of the DNA better, so the J call may be wrong. This CDR3 contains 12 residues. Germline CDR1 reads SQVTM; CDR2 reads ANQGSEA. The CDR3 reads CSAEPRDDTQHF. CDR3 nucleotide sequence: TGCAGTGCCGAGCCACGGGATGATACGCAGCATTTT.

This clonotype was found a few times. The V call is TRBV2, the J call TRBJ2-7; 7 positions agree with TRBD1. V dropped 6 bases and J dropped 5; count of bases not matched to a gene: 7. The CDR3 consists of 13 residues. Germline V gene lookup returns CDR1 SNHLY and CDR2 FYNNEI. The CDR3 loop reads CASRETGLHEQYF. As DNA, the CDR3 is TGTGCCAGCAGGGAGACAGGGCTCCACGAGCAGTACTTC.

The rearrangement joins TRBV20-1 to TRBJ2-7; 7 bases map to TRBD2. The V segment lost 5 bases and the J segment 1 base; nucleotides outside the gene matches: 8. The CDR3 is made up of 14 amino acids. Germline CDR1 is DFQATT and CDR2 is SNEGSKA (reference sequence). DNA for the CDR3: TGCAGTGCTGGAAGCGGGGTTACTTCCTACGAGCAGTACTTC. The encoded protein is CSAGSGVTSYEQYF.

This clonotype was seen repeatedly, ten times or more. The chain recombines TRBV28 with TRBJ2-3; 11 bases line up with TRBD2. V was pared by 5 bases and J by 5 bases, with 6 bases of the junction left unmatched. This CDR3 has 15 residues. The germline V gene encodes CDR1 MDHEN and CDR2 SYDVKM. The CDR3 loop reads CASSVAGGPRDTQYF. The CDR3 DNA follows: TGTGCCAGCAGTGTAGCGGGAGGGCCGAGAGATACGCAGTATTTT.

The table lists this clonotype with a few counts. At one of its ends the junction is not consistent with the germline gene, which may arise from a read error. The chain employs TRBV20-1 and TRBJ2-7; 7 bases are a match to TRBD1. This CDR3 spans 12 amino acids. Germline CDR1 and CDR2: DFQATT and SNEGSKA (reference sequence). The CDR3 loop is CSARPLDRATFF. CDR3 sequence (DNA): TGCAGTGCTCGACCCCTAGACAGGGCCACCTTTTTC.

DNA of the CDR3: TGCGCCAGCAGCTTGACAGAAAGGACAGATACGCAGTATTTT. Amino acids: CASSLTERTDTQYF. The chain recombines TRBV5-1 with TRBJ2-3; no clear D. V lost 1 base, J lost 3 bases, and 9 bases lay in between. CDR1 and CDR2 from the germline V gene are SGHRS and YFSETQ. The CDR3 has 14 residues.

This clonotype was seen many times. This chain connects TRBV7-6 to TRBJ2-1; maybe TRBD2 (6 bases). There are 15 residues in the CDR3. Trimming stripped 0 bases from V and 3 bases from J, with 9 bases between. The germline V gene encodes CDR1 SGHVS and CDR2 FNYEAQ. CDR3 DNA sequence: TGTGCCAGCAGCTTAGCGCGGGGATTCTACAATGAGCAGTTCTTC. Its protein product is CASSLARGFYNEQFF. Full variable domain (remainder filled in from reference TRBV7-6 and TRBJ2-1): GAGVSQSPRYKVTKRGQDVALRCDPISGHVSLYWYRQALGQGPEFLTYFNYEAQQDKSGLPNDRFSAERPEGSISTLTIQRTEQRDSAMYRCASSLARGFYNEQFFGPGTRLTVL.

This clonotype was recorded a few times. This CDR3 reads CASSGENYEQYF. The CDR3, as DNA: TGTGCCAGCTCGGGGGAGAACTACGAGCAGTACTTC. V usage is TRBV10-3 and J usage is TRBJ2-7; weak D call: TRBD2 (6 bases). Germline loops: CDR1 ENHRY, CDR2 SYGVKD. The CDR3 loop spans 12 amino acids. Trimming stripped 10 bases from V and 3 bases from J, with 13 bases between.

This clonotype was counted between two and nine times. The rearrangement links TRBV5-6 to TRBJ2-1, with 12 nucleotides matching TRBD2. In germline, CDR1 is SGHDT, CDR2 YYEEEE. V lost 1 base to trimming and J lost 7 bases; unmatched junction nucleotides: 3. The length of the CDR3 is 15 residues. The DNA of the CDR3 is TGTGCCAGCAGCTTGCGGACTAGCGGGGAGAATGAGCAGTTCTTC. Encoded protein: CASSLRTSGENEQFF.

A remark on this clonotype: With a much larger clone just one base away, this may be a read error. The chain links TRBV27 to TRBJ2-7; 12 bases agree with TRBD2. This CDR3 contains 13 residues. Germline V CDR1 and CDR2: MNHEY, SMNVEV (reference sequence). Trimming cost V 8 bases and J 5 bases; bases outside gene matches: 4. This CDR3 reads CASRTSGTNEQYF. The CDR3 DNA sequence: TGTGCCAGCCGGACTAGCGGGACCAACGAGCAGTACTTC.

In this sample, this clonotype turned up a few times. The rearrangement links TRBV11-2 to TRBJ2-1; TRBD1 aligns across 9 bases. Germline V gene lookup returns CDR1 SGHAT and CDR2 FQNNGV. The CDR3 is 15 amino acids. V was pared by 5 bases and J by 8 bases, with 10 bases of the junction left unmatched. CDR3 coding DNA: TGTGCCAGCAGCCCTCCCGGGACAGGGTCTTATGAGCAGTTCTTC. This codes for CASSPPGTGSYEQFF.